This T cell receptor beta chain was profiled in a study of T cells in Graves' hyperthyroidism and ophthalmopathy. Germline CDR1 SGDLS, CDR2 YYNGEE. V was trimmed by 0 bases and J by 6 bases, leaving 10 bases between them. CDR3 length equals 13 residues. Researchers amplified the TCR beta CDR3 regions from RNA transcripts. During a first-round RT-PCR of the TCR CDR3, the HTBI primer set was used. TCRdb passed the multiplex PCR reads through MiXCR, listing each CDR3 protein once. This repertoire shows hundreds of thousands of distinct CDR3 sequences, approximately 17% found once; its top ten account for around 17%.

The J gene is TRBJ2-7, the V gene TRBV9; the D gene is possibly TRBD1 (6 bases). The sample comprised blood. The TCR sequence derives from a woman under 30 with Graves' ophthalmopathy. The CDR3 DNA reads as TGTGCCAGCAGCGTAGCTTTCAGGGGCGAGCAGTACTTC. It translates to CASSVAFRGEQYF.